The 20 T cell receptor beta chains below all came from one sample that was sequenced in a study of cytomegalovirus exposure and HLA in healthy donors. The PCR made use of 60 Vbeta and 13 Jbeta primers. Produced via immunoSEQ multiplex PCR; TCRdb's table is partial and in-frame only. The data contain under 100,000 clones, more than 55% of them singletons. Material: PBMCs. Receptors were obtained from a woman in her 30s in good health and CMV-seropositive.

This clone was seen only a few times. The rearrangement uses TRBV5-1 and TRBJ2-3; TRBD1 aligns across 7 bases. This CDR3 is built from 13 residues. Per germline, CDR1 SGHRS and CDR2 YFSETQ. After removal of 5 bases from V and 2 bases from J, the junction contained 2 bases not matched to a gene. The CDR3 coding sequence is TGCGCCAGCAGGACAGGGACCACAGATACGCAGTATTTT. Translating it yields CASRTGTTDTQYF.

The chain has TRBV7-9 and TRBJ2-7; the D gene is possibly TRBD1 (6 bases). The CDR3 sequence is 15 residues long. Germline lookup yields CDR1 SEHNR and CDR2 FQNEAQ (reference sequence). Trimming took 1 base from V and 2 from J, leaving 12 bases between them. The CDR3 DNA sequence: TGTGCCAGCAGCTTAGAGTACAGGGACGCCTACGAGCAGTACTTC. Its protein product is CASSLEYRDAYEQYF.

The chain is built from TRBV28 and TRBJ2-3; D may be TRBD1 (6 bases). This CDR3 has 13 amino acids. Germline V gives CDR1 MDHEN, CDR2 SYDVKM. V was cut by 5 bases and J by 6 bases, with 12 bases left in between. The CDR3 region has the DNA TGTGCCAGCAGTGGACAGCTATTGGATACGCAGTATTTT. Protein: CASSGQLLDTQYF.

This clone appeared once. This rearrangement joins TRBV7-7 to TRBJ2-1; 11 bases are shared with TRBD1. CDR1 and CDR2 from the germline V gene are SSHAT and FNYEAQ (reference sequence). J lost 9 bases, V lost 5 bases, and 9 bases had no gene match. The CDR3 consists of 15 residues. CDR3 residues: CASSNLGQGVSEQFF. CDR3 bases: TGTGCCAGCAGCAACCTGGGACAGGGGGTCAGTGAGCAGTTCTTC.

The CDR3 nucleotides read TGCGCCAGCAGCGTTGACGGGAAGGAAAAACTGTTTTTT. Translated, it gives CASSVDGKEKLFF. The rearrangement links TRBV5-1 to TRBJ1-4; D is undetermined. This CDR3 is 13 amino acids long. Deletions cut 4 bases from V and 8 bases from J, with 12 bases between. The germline V gene encodes CDR1 SGHRS and CDR2 YFSETQ.

The chain combines TRBV27 with TRBJ1-1, with 7 bases aligning to TRBD1. Per the germline V gene, CDR1 is MNHEY and CDR2 is SMNVEV (reference sequence). After removal of 6 bases from V and 3 bases from J, the junction contained 4 bases not matched to a gene. CDR3 size: 13 residues. The CDR3 DNA follows: TGTGCCAGCAGAGACAGGGCGTACACTGAAGCTTTCTTT. This translates into CASRDRAYTEAFF.

V and J are TRBV5-1 and TRBJ1-3; D remains unclear. V was shortened by 2 bases and J by 2 bases, with 8 bases between the two germline ends. The germline V gene has CDR1 SGHRS and CDR2 YFSETQ. The CDR3 has 14 amino acids. The CDR3 DNA follows: TGCGCCAGCAGCTTAGAGGTGACTGGAAACACCATATATTTT. Encoded protein: CASSLEVTGNTIYF.

This chain connects TRBV7-6 to TRBJ1-3; D possibly corresponds to TRBD1 (5 bases). The CDR3 contains 17 residues. CDR1 is SGHVS, CDR2 FNYEAQ, per germline. V lost 7 bases and J 4 bases, leaving 23 bases between the germline ends. The CDR3 sequence: CASKRYRGRDSGNTIYF. CDR3 coding DNA: TGTGCCAGCAAACGATACCGGGGAAGGGACTCCGGAAACACCATATATTTT.

This clone has only one observation. This chain connects TRBV7-9 to TRBJ2-3; D is unresolved. Trimming shortened V by 5 bases and J by 5 bases, and 20 bases separated the two germline ends. CDR1 is SEHNR, CDR2 FQNEAQ, per germline (reference sequence). The CDR3 consists of 16 residues. The CDR3 region has the DNA TGTGCCAGCAGCATGTCATTAGCTCGCACCGGAGATACGCAGTATTTT. Amino acids: CASSMSLARTGDTQYF.

The rearrangement links TRBV4-1 to TRBJ2-7; D may be TRBD2 (5 bases). This CDR3 is built from 13 residues. CDR1 is MGHRA and CDR2 is YSYEKL in the germline V gene. V was trimmed by 5 bases and J by 4 bases, leaving 12 bases between them. The CDR3 spells CASSDTLDYEQYF. CDR3 DNA sequence: TGCGCCAGCAGCGACACACTAGATTACGAGCAGTACTTC.

This rearrangement joins TRBV19 to TRBJ2-7; TRBD2 agrees at 13 bases. In germline, CDR1 is LNHDA, CDR2 SQIVND (reference sequence). V lost 5 bases to trimming and J lost 2 bases; unmatched junction nucleotides: 3. The CDR3 extends over 15 amino acids. CDR3 bases: TGTGCCAGTAGTGCCGGGACTAGCGGGACCTACGAGCAGTACTTC. Protein: CASSAGTSGTYEQYF.

This chain uses TRBV15 with TRBJ2-5; 9 nucleotides match TRBD1. CDR1 LNHNV and CDR2 YYDKDF come from the germline V gene (reference sequence). The CDR3 is made up of 21 amino acids. V lost 2 bases and J lost 5; bases outside the gene matches: 24. CDR3 in DNA: TGTGCCACCAGCAGAACTTCACAGGGGGCCTCCCCTCAACTTCTACGGGAGACCCAGTACTTC. Translation: CATSRTSQGASPQLLRETQYF.

This clone was detected many times. Here the CDR3 DNA reads TGTGCCAGCAGCCTGGGGACATTCGCAAATTCACCCCTCCACTTT. It is translated as CASSLGTFANSPLHF. This chain uses TRBV7-2 with TRBJ1-6, with D possibly matching TRBD1 (6 bases). V shed 5 bases and J shed 7 bases, with 15 bases lying between them. Germline CDR1 SGHTA, CDR2 FQGNSA. The CDR3 is 15 amino acids.

The chain uses TRBV19 and TRBJ1-4; D gene unclear. The length of the CDR3 is 12 residues. Germline V CDR1 and CDR2: LNHDA, SQIVND (reference sequence). Trimming removed 3 bases from V and 11 bases from J, with 10 bases in between. CDR3 loop: CASSILEEKLFF. As DNA, the CDR3 is TGTGCCAGTAGTATTCTTGAGGAGAAACTGTTTTTT.

This clone was found a few times. This chain joins TRBV5-8 and TRBJ2-7; D may be TRBD2 (7 bases). The germline CDR1 and CDR2 sequences are SGHTS and YDEGEE. The CDR3 length is 15 residues. V shed 2 bases and J shed 6 bases, with 18 bases lying between them. In DNA, the CDR3 is TGTGCCAGCAGCTTAGGGGGGGTCCTCTCGGGCGAGCAGTACTTC. It translates to CASSLGGVLSGEQYF.

Only a few counts were recorded for this clone. The chain links TRBV19 to TRBJ1-6, with 9 bases fitting TRBD1. The CDR3 has 14 amino acids. The J segment lost 7 bases and the V segment lost 3 bases, leaving 1 base of the junction unmatched. The germline gives CDR1 LNHDA, CDR2 SQIVND (reference sequence). The CDR3 DNA is TGTGCCAGTAGTATCGGGACAGGGAATTCACCCCTCCACTTT. It specifies CASSIGTGNSPLHF.

The genes are TRBV5-1 and TRBJ2-3, with D perhaps matching TRBD2 (7 bases). Looked up from germline, CDR1 is SGHRS and CDR2 is YFSETQ. CDR3 length: 16 residues. The ends were cut back, 3 bases at V and 2 bases at J, with 16 bases in the middle. The CDR3 sequence: CASSSLTGGFTDTQYF. The CDR3 nucleotides read TGCGCCAGCAGCTCCCTAACGGGGGGCTTCACAGATACGCAGTATTTT.

The chain recombines TRBV28 with TRBJ1-2; the match to TRBD1 covers 10 bases. Germline CDR1 MDHEN, CDR2 SYDVKM. After removal of 8 bases from V and 3 bases from J, the junction contained 0 bases not matched to a gene. The CDR3 contains 12 residues. CDR3 in DNA: TGTGCCAGCGGGACAGGGGACTATGGCTACACCTTC. Amino acids: CASGTGDYGYTF.

Points on this clone: The junction does not match germline at one end; this may be a read error. The chain employs TRBV9 and TRBJ1-2; TRBD1 matches 8 bases. CDR3 length: 12 residues. Germline V gene lookup returns CDR1 SGDLS and CDR2 YYNGEE. The chain's CDR3 is CASSPSPDRVSF. As DNA, the CDR3 is TGTGCCAGCAGCCCCTCCCCGGACAGGGTTTCTTTC. Looking up the rest from reference TRBV9 and TRBJ1-2 gives the full variable domain: DSGVTQTPKHLITATGQRVTLRCSPRSGDLSVYWYQQSLDQGLQFLIQYYNGEERAKGNILERFSAQQFPDLHSELNLSSLELGDSALYFCASSPSPDRVSFGSGTRLTVV.

The rearrangement links TRBV27 to TRBJ1-5, with 11 bases fitting TRBD1. Germline CDR1 is MNHEY and CDR2 is SMNVEV (reference sequence). This CDR3 contains 15 residues. V lost 6 bases and J lost 5; bases outside the gene matches: 6. As DNA, the CDR3 is TGTGCCAGCAGAAATCCGGGACAGGGGGATCAGCCCCAGCATTTT. Encoded protein: CASRNPGQGDQPQHF.